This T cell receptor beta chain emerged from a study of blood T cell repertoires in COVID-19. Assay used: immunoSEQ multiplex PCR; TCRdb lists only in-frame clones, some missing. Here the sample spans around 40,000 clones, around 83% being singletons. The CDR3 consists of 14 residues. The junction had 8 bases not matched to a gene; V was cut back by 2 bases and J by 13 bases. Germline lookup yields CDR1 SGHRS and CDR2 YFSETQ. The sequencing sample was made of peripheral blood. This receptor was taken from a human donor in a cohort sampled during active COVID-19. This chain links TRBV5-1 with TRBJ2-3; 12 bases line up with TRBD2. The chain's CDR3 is CASSFGHGLAGKYF. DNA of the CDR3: TGCGCCAGCAGCTTTGGGCACGGACTAGCGGGGAAGTATTTT.